This T cell receptor beta chain was retrieved from a study of blood T cell repertoires in COVID-19 (dated by TCRdb to 2020 to 2021). For the wider study: Collaborator samples came from the United States, Italy and Spain and covered acute and convalescent phases of COVID-19. The material from the prospective study consisted of cDNA or gDNA derived from T cells, B-cell-depleted T cells, or PBMCs. The dataset comprised deeply sampled blood TCRbeta repertoires from subjects exposed to, actively infected with, or recovered from COVID-19. A freely available public database, intended as a resource for researchers studying the immune response to SARS-CoV-2, is where the repertoires were released. Samples came from the ongoing ImmuneRACE study (first 160 participants) plus 1,254 subjects from 6 global collaborators. A de-identified subject ID, COVID-19 status, age in years and sex were almost always included in the sample metadata. Where available, HLA class I and class II types were obtained from metadata supplied by the sample provider rather than from assay-based typing.

At one collaborating source in Seattle, patients were enrolled during active infection and were followed longitudinally through the course of disease. The collaborating institutions used their own protocols to collect whole blood in K2EDTA tubes. For TCRbeta analysis, collaborators shipped samples in one of three forms: frozen whole blood, isolated PBMCs, or DNA extracted from either of those sample types. The CDR3 measures 14 amino acids from cysteine to phenylalanine. CDR3 DNA is the only sequence kept; it has 42 bases, read in frame from the first base. CDR1 and CDR2 are drawn from the germline V gene (reference sequence): LGHDT, YNNKEL. From V the trimming removes 1 base and from J it removes 7 bases, while the gene matches leave 5 bases of the junction unaccounted for. TCRbeta CDR3 regions were amplified from genomic DNA using the immunoSEQ Assay, a bias-controlled multiplex PCR. In the paper's pipeline: The number of nucleated cells in each sample was estimated by amplification of reference gene primers within the assay. To quantify the absolute abundance of each unique TCRbeta CDR3 rearrangement, sequence reads were collapsed and filtered. Productive Simpson clonality was computed per sample as the square root of Simpson's diversity index over productive rearrangements. TCRdb mirrors the immuneACCESS table, restricted to in-frame sequences. Some clones are absent from its copies; in checked studies, under half trace to an unresolved V gene, and the reason for the others is unknown. V, J and clone size are taken as reported in that table, and D and trimming were inferred from the DNA itself. Present in this sample are about 200,000 clones, approximately 78% of which were seen just once. The ten largest clones capture 7.5% to 9.5% of the sample.

Concerning this clone: The target of this receptor is not known. Qualities for individual bases were not recorded, and no much larger clone is one base off.

Study-level results and caveats: How much clinical and demographic metadata was included differed by source and by participant, and the metadata was provided uncurated.

The chain couples TRBV3-1 (or the pseudogene TRBV3-2) to TRBJ1-1; TRBD1 lines up with 8 middle nucleotides. The sample comprised peripheral blood. This receptor was identified in a woman older than 75 with COVID-19, enrolled during active disease. The sequenced DNA is TGTGCCAGCAGCCAAGCAGACAGGGGTGGTGAAGCTTTCTTT. Translation gives CASSQADRGGEAFF.